One sample yielded the 8 T cell receptor beta chains listed below, sequenced in a study of T cells after yellow fever vaccination. Each CDR3 protein is one row after TCRdb ran MiXCR on the 5' RACE reads. The sample carries hundreds of thousands of distinct CDR3 sequences, approximately 15% recorded once. The material was PBMCs, obtained on the day of the yellow fever booster vaccination. These TCRs come from a man aged 25-45 years who received the YFV17D yellow fever vaccine.

The chain recombines TRBV30 with TRBJ2-1; D gene uncertain. Deletions cut 6 bases from V and 6 bases from J, with 12 bases between. This CDR3 is 12 amino acids long. CDR1 is GTSNPN, CDR2 SVGIG, per germline (reference sequence). CDR3 DNA: TGTGCCTGTAACGGTTGGGCCAATGAGCAGTTCTTC. Translation: CACNGWANEQFF.

This clonotype was recorded many times. This chain joins TRBV6-6 and TRBJ1-4, with unresolved D. Germline V gene lookup returns CDR1 MNHNY and CDR2 SVGAGI (reference sequence). Trimming left V 11 bases short and J 4 bases short, with 8 bases between. This CDR3 comprises 11 residues. This chain's CDR3 is CAVGGNEKLFF. The CDR3 nucleotides are TGTGCCGTAGGTGGTAATGAAAAACTGTTTTTT.

The chain uses TRBV18 and TRBJ2-3; D possibly uses TRBD1 or TRBD2 (5 bases each). CDR3 length equals 16 residues. Germline CDR1 KGHSH, CDR2 LQKENI. V lost 6 bases, J lost 10 bases, and 26 bases lay in between. CDR3 coding DNA: TGTGCCAGCTCCGCAAGGTTTCGGGACCAGACCCGGTCGCAGTATTTT. As protein: CASSARFRDQTRSQYF.

This chain uses TRBV7-9 with TRBJ1-2; TRBD1 matches at 7 bases. The CDR3 runs to 15 residues. Per the germline V gene, CDR1 is SEHNR and CDR2 is FQNEAQ (reference sequence). With V trimmed by 4 bases and J by 4 bases, 9 bases remained unmatched. CDR3 amino acids: CASSSSTGSIYGYTF. In nucleotides, the CDR3 is TGTGCCAGCAGCTCCTCGACAGGGTCGATCTATGGCTACACCTTC.

J is TRBJ2-1 and V is TRBV20-1, with 14 bases fitting TRBD2. Trimming cost V 6 bases and J 8 bases; bases outside gene matches: 9. This CDR3 is built from 15 residues. Germline V CDR1 and CDR2: DFQATT, SNEGSKA (reference sequence). For the CDR3, the DNA is TGCAGTGCCGCTAGGGGACTAGCGGGAGCATATGAGCAGTTCTTC. Translation gives CSAARGLAGAYEQFF.

This clonotype showed up many times. The genes are TRBV12-3 or TRBV12-4 and TRBJ2-1; tentative D call: TRBD1 (5 bases). Trimming took off 5 bases at V and 12 bases at J, with 17 bases between the two ends. The CDR3 is 13 residues long. The CDR3 coding sequence is TGTGCCAGCAGTCCCTCCCAGGGCGCCGGGCAGTTCTTC. Its translation: CASSPSQGAGQFF.

The table lists this clonotype with a few counts. This chain joins TRBV9 and TRBJ1-5, with D perhaps TRBD1 (5 bases). The CDR3 is made up of 13 amino acids. V was shortened by 0 bases and J by 7 bases, with 8 bases between the two germline ends. CDR1 is SGDLS, CDR2 YYNGEE, per germline. CDR3 loop: CASSVGAGQPQHF. The CDR3 DNA is TGTGCCAGCAGCGTAGGGGCAGGGCAGCCCCAGCATTTT.

The chain recombines TRBV7-8 with TRBJ1-5, with D unclear. The CDR3 is 16 amino acids. With 5 bases removed from V and 2 bases from J, the gap between germline ends came to 16 bases. Germline V gene sequence: CDR1 SGHVS, CDR2 FQNEAQ. The DNA for the CDR3 is TGTGCCAGCAGCCCATTAACCTCAGGTGGCAATCAGCCCCAGCATTTT. It codes for CASSPLTSGGNQPQHF.